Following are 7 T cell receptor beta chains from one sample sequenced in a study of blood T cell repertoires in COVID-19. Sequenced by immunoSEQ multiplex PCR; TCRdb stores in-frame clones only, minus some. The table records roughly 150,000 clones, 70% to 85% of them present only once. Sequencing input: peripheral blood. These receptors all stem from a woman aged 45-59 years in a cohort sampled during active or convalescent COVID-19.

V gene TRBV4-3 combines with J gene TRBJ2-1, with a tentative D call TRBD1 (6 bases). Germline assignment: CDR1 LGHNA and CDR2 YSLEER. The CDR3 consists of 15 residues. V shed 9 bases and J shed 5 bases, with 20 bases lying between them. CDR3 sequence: CASKEGVHTHNEQFF. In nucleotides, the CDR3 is TGCGCCAGTAAAGAGGGGGTCCACACACACAATGAGCAGTTCTTC.

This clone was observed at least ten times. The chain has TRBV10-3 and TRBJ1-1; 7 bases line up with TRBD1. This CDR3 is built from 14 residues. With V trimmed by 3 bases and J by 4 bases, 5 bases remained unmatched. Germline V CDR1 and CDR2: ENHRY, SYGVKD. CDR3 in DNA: TGTGCCATCAGTGATTCGCCAGGGGGCACTGAAGCTTTCTTT. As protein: CAISDSPGGTEAFF.

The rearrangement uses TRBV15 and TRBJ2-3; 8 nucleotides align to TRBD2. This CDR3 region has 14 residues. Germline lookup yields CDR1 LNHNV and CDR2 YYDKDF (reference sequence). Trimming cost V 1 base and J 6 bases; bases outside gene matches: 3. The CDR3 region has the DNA TGTGCCACCAGCAGAGTAGCGGGGCACGATACGCAGTATTTT. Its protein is CATSRVAGHDTQYF. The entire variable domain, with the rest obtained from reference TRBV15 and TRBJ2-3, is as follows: DAMVIQNPRYQVTQFGKPVTLSCSQTLNHNVMYWYQQKSSQAPKLLFHYYDKDFNNEADTPDNFQSRRPNTSFCFLDIRSPGLGDTAMYLCATSRVAGHDTQYFGPGTRLTVL.

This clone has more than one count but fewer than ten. CDR3 residues: CATSDPTSGGTGSTDTQYF. The DNA for the CDR3 is TGTGCCACCAGTGACCCGACTAGCGGGGGGACGGGTAGCACAGATACGCAGTATTTT. The chain employs TRBV24-1 and TRBJ2-3; 13 nucleotides agree with TRBD2. The CDR3 extends over 19 amino acids. The V and J ends lost 4 bases and 0 bases, in that order; junction bases with no gene match: 9. Germline CDR1 reads KGHDR; CDR2 reads SFDVKD.

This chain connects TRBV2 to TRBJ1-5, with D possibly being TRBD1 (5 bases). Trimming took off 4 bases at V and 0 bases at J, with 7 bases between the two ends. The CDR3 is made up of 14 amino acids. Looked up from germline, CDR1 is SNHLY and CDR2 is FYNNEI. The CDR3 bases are TGTGCCAGCAGTGGGACAAGTAGCAATCAGCCCCAGCATTTT. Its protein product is CASSGTSSNQPQHF.

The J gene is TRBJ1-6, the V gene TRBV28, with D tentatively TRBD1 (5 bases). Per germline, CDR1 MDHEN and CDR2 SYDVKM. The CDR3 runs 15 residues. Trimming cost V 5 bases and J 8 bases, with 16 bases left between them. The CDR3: CASSPRGILHSPLHF. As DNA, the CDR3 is TGTGCCAGCAGTCCCCGGGGGATTTTACATTCACCCCTCCACTTT.

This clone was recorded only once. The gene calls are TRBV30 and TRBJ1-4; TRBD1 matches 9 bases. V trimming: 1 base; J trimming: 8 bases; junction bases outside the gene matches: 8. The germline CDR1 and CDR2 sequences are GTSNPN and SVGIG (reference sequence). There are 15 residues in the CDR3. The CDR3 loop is CAWSASGTGREKLFF. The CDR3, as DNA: TGTGCCTGGAGTGCATCCGGGACAGGGAGAGAAAAACTGTTTTTT.